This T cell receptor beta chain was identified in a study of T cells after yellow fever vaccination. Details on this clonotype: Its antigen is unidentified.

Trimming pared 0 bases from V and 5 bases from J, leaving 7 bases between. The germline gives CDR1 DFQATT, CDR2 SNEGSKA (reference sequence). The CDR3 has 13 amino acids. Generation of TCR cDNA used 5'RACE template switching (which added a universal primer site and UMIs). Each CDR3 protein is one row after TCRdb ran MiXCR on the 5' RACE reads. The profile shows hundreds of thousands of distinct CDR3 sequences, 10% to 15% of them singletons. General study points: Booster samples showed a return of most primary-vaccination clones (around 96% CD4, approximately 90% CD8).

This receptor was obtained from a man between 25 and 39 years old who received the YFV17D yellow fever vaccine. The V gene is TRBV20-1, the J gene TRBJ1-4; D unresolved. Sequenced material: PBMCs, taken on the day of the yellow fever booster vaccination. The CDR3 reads CSARDRNNEKLFF. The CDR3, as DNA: TGCAGTGCTAGAGATAGGAACAATGAAAAACTGTTTTTT.